This T cell receptor (beta chain) appears in the sequencing data of a study of beta chain features in type 1 diabetes. Broader study findings: Naive, central memory and Treg TCRB repertoires seemed to resemble each other more closely in patients than they did in healthy donors. Patients and controls would be equally affected if PCR favored shorter templates.

This clone appeared a few times. Antigen specificity is unknown. Expressed TCRB transcripts were sequenced because the isolated RNA had all been reverse transcribed beforehand. TCRdb's table, derived via immunoSEQ multiplex PCR, lists solely in-frame clones and lacks some. The table records 350,000 to 400,000 clones, around 15% of them present only once. The junction had 9 bases not matched to a gene; V was cut back by 5 bases and J by 8 bases. Germline-derived CDR1 and CDR2 are SGHDT and YYEEEE. The CDR3 is 13 residues long. The TCR originated in a woman between 18 and 29 years old in good health. Sequences were obtained from naive CD4+ T cells from blood. J is TRBJ1-1 and V is TRBV5-6; TRBD1 matches at 7 bases. CDR3 sequence: CASSSRDRREAFF. In nucleotides, the CDR3 is TGTGCCAGCAGTTCTAGGGACAGACGAGAAGCTTTCTTT.